This T cell receptor beta chain appears in the sequencing data of a study of T cell changes during pregnancy in multiple sclerosis. Germline CDR1 is MNHEY and CDR2 is SMNVEV (reference sequence). The CDR3 runs 15 residues. Between the trimmed V and J ends, which lost 7 bases and 7 bases, there was a span of 17 bases. Here immunoSEQ multiplex PCR was the method, and the copy in TCRdb shows in-frame clones only, minus some. Of some 69,000 clones listed, 90% are singletons. The sample consisted of peripheral blood, taken in the second trimester of pregnancy. This receptor was obtained from a female donor in good health, enrolled as a control in a pregnancy study. The J gene is TRBJ1-6, the V gene TRBV27; no firm D call. The CDR3 loop is CASTDPPVENSPLHF. As DNA, the CDR3 is TGTGCCAGCACCGATCCGCCGGTCGAAAATTCACCCCTCCACTTT.